This entry is about one T cell receptor beta chain. These data belong to a study of CD8 T cells in Susac syndrome. Random hexamers were used to reverse transcribe an amount of roughly 0.5 to 1 ug RNA. Using its own MiXCR run on the immunoSEQ multiplex PCR reads, TCRdb lists one record per CDR3 protein. The table shows under 250,000 distinct CDR3 sequences, with roughly 95% occurring only once. Germline V lookup: CDR1 SGHRS, CDR2 YFSETQ. Trimming cost V 1 base and J 6 bases, with 7 bases left between them. The CDR3 totals 12 residues. The sample was CD4+ T cells from PBMCs. This sequence was found in a human donor with multiple sclerosis. The chain is built from TRBV5-1 and TRBJ1-1; a possible D gene is TRBD1 (5 bases). DNA for the CDR3: TGCGCCAGCAGCTTGCGGGGACCTGAAGCTTTCTTT. Protein: CASSLRGPEAFF.